This T cell receptor beta chain appears in the sequencing data of a study of a mutant IDH1 vaccine in newly diagnosed glioma. This clone has only a few counts. The antigen is undetermined. As to time point: week 5, during vaccination. Vaccination comprised doses that each held 300 ug of mutant IDH1 20-mer peptide, plus topical imiquimod. Here immunoSEQ multiplex PCR was the method, and the copy in TCRdb shows in-frame clones only, minus some. The table includes over 50,000 clones, 90% detected once. V was shortened by 7 bases and J by 5 bases, with 17 bases between the two germline ends. Germline V lookup: CDR1 SEHNR, CDR2 FQNEAQ (reference sequence). The CDR3 spans 14 residues.

Material: PBMCs, obtained from a glioma patient whose treatment included an IDH1 peptide vaccine. The V call is TRBV7-9, the J call TRBJ1-1; maybe TRBD1 (6 bases). The receptor's source is a woman in her 40s with glioma. The CDR3 region has the DNA TGTGCCAGCACCATATGGGCAGGGGATACTGAAGCTTTCTTT. Translating gives CASTIWAGDTEAFF.